This T cell receptor beta chain stems from a study of identical twins (dated by TCRdb to about 2016). General notes on the study: TCR alpha and beta repertoires from monozygotic twins, unrelated adults of various ages and cord blood were deep-sequenced to test whether fetal clonotypes persist. Replicate twin experiments were performed at different times using different library preparation protocols to rule out contamination.

The library was made by 5' RACE. The reads were generated on an Illumina HiSeq 2000. A universal primer binding site was introduced by template switching, and a unique molecular identifier was present in the final cDNA, enabling accurate counting of TCR cDNA molecules. Specific primers in the conserved constant-segment region were used to synthesize first-strand cDNA for the TCR alpha and beta chains. To control for contamination, each cDNA library was double barcoded with a SMART-Mk sample barcode plus Illumina barcodes. TruSeq adapter sequences and Illumina sample barcodes were added in two successive PCR steps. The TCR alpha and beta cDNA libraries were sequenced on the Illumina HiSeq platform using custom primers. In the paper's pipeline: MiGEC was used to process raw reads and extract unique molecular identifiers, and MiXCR was used to find CDR3 positions. Recombination models were inferred per individual with the repgenHMM and IGoR tools using an EM algorithm. The tcR package in R was used for shared clonotype analysis, with sharing normalized by the product of cloneset sizes. Out-of-frame nonproductive sequences were analyzed to study raw recombination free of thymic and clonal selection effects. TCRdb trimmed the raw reads at Q25, called clones with MiXCR and kept productive beta chains. Rows are unified per CDR3 protein, each entry keeping the most common DNA and genes. None of the V and J calls come from the authors' own analysis; TCRdb made them. The sample table contains 450,000 or so distinct CDR3 sequences; only one count was recorded for approximately 15% of them. The ten most abundant clones make up about 0.52% of the sample.

The full study reports these points: Invariant T cells such as MAIT and iNKT could partly confound zero-insertion analyses, although diverse VJ usage argued against such confounding for most clonotypes. Abundant cord blood beta clonotypes had fewer insertions, young adult naive repertoires showed a similar but weaker trend, and memory repertoires showed no such trend. Because the same donors could not be followed over many years, the conclusions depended on cross-sectional statistical analysis. In beta out-of-frame sequences, excess twin sharing was weaker, because having fewer shared sequences lowered the signal-to-noise ratio. Out-of-frame TCR alpha sharing in monozygotic twins was systematically underestimated by recombination models, whereas sharing between unrelated individuals was in agreement with the recombination models. Compared with coincidental sharing between unrelated individuals, out-of-frame TCR alpha sequences shared between twins had an excess of sequences with low generation probability.

The CDR3 contains 15 residues, cysteine and phenylalanine counted. Only the CDR3 part of the read is kept: 45 bases, read in frame from the first base. The germline V gene (reference sequence) provides CDR1 PRHDT and CDR2 FYEKMQ. The junction shows trimming of 3 bases on V and 4 bases on J, and the gene matches do not reach 5 bases of it. Every donor was a healthy Caucasian. Three pairs of female monozygotic twins, all aged about 18 to 29 years, were included in the twin cohort. Positive isolation kits from Invitrogen were used to isolate CD4+ and CD8+ T cell populations. In its sample, this clonotype was seen a few times. This receptor's antigen is unknown. Base quality data are lacking; no much larger clone is found one base away. The same data also contributed to another study, on yellow fever vaccine responses in identical twins. From that second study: According to the authors, the vaccine-induced T cell response in identical twins seemed to be partly convergent and partly specific to each individual. Focusing on identical twins, the study followed the T cell clones that responded to the vaccine, and did so with precision.

The material sequenced was CD4+ T cells sorted from blood. The chain is encoded by TRBV13 joined to TRBJ2-3, and 9 bases in between align with TRBD2. This sequence originates from a woman in her late teens or twenties in good health. The DNA is TGTGCCAGCAGCTTTAATAGCGGGGGAGCAGATACGCAGTATTTT. This encodes CASSFNSGGADTQYF.